This T cell receptor (beta chain) was sequenced for a study of T cells after posttransplantation cyclophosphamide. Study-wide results and limits: Tissue-infiltrating T cells from skin or gut overlapped little with blood T cells. Donor CD8+ memory clones often dominated recipient blood repertoires at later times. After PTCy, TRB diversity resembled that of CNI/methotrexate controls.

Notes on this clone: Its antigen is currently unknown.

The CDR3 has 15 residues. V was cut by 2 bases and J by 3 bases, with 14 bases left in between. Germline lookup yields CDR1 SGHVS and CDR2 FNYEAQ. Busulfan-fludarabine conditioning, marrow transplant, and cyclophosphamide on days +3 and +4 were administered. The protocol was immunoSEQ multiplex PCR, while the TCRdb copy is restricted to in-frame clones and leaves out a portion. Here the sample spans some 18,000 clones, around 90% being singletons. The sequenced sample was PBMCs, obtained after allogeneic stem cell transplant with posttransplant cyclophosphamide. This sequence originates from a female patient aged 40 to 50 who received an allogeneic stem cell transplant from a related donor, was CMV-positive, and had no GVHD. Some T cells may have come from the graft donor. The J gene is TRBJ2-7, the V gene TRBV7-6; the D gene is possibly TRBD2 (6 bases). CDR3 bases: TGTGCCAGCAGCTTACTTGCTAGCGCCTACTACGAGCAGTACTTC. Its translation is CASSLLASAYYEQYF.